This TCR beta chain was documented in a study of OX40 agonist ivuxolimab in advanced cancers. In the study overall: Patients received ivuxolimab, an intravenous treatment, every 2 weeks at 0.01 to 10 mg/kg. People who had prior anti-PD-1, anti-PD-L1 or anti-CTLA-4 therapy could take part, and about 37% had some.

As regards this clone: Its antigen is unknown.

Regarding the study as a whole: Normalized expansion of T-cell clones was also low for some nonresponders.

Germline V gene lookup returns CDR1 MGHRA and CDR2 YSYEKL. The CDR3 length is 17 residues. Trimming pared 1 base from V and 10 bases from J, leaving 22 bases between. Generated by immunoSEQ multiplex PCR, the TCRdb table keeps only in-frame clones and is missing some. The data show about 30,000 clones, around 80% seen once. The sample in question was CD4+ or CD8+ T cells sorted from blood, obtained in a trial of the OX40 agonist ivuxolimab. The receptor comes from an adult with an advanced solid tumor such as melanoma, head and neck, liver or kidney cancer. The chain joins TRBV4-1 to TRBJ1-4; TRBD1 might be the D (6 bases). The CDR3 DNA sequence: TGCGCCAGCAGCCAAGCTCAAGGGGGATTTGAGTTGGGAAAACTGTTTTTT. The encoded protein is CASSQAQGGFELGKLFF.